The text below deals with one T cell receptor beta chain. Antigen specificity is unknown. The CDR3 is 15 amino acids. Germline V gene lookup returns CDR1 SGHNT and CDR2 YENEEA. V was cut by 1 base and J by 3 bases, with 12 bases left in between. Here immunoSEQ multiplex PCR was the method, and the copy in TCRdb shows in-frame clones only, minus some. This table holds around 320,000 clones, over 75% found once. This sample is drawn from a study of Ad26.COV2.S vaccination and SARS-CoV-2 variants. Study overall: It was the COV1001 Ad26.COV2.S trial arm that included the donor. In the study, Ad26.COV2.S was injected intramuscularly once, or twice 56 days apart.

Findings and caveats of the study: It is possible that the TCR breadth and depth analyses underestimated the total T cell responses. It was reported that spike-specific CD8+ and CD4+ T cell responses were substantially broad after vaccination.

As for treatment: approximately 18 received Ad26.COV2.S at low or high dose, single or two shots; several received placebo; per-sample allocation not given. Sampling occurred on day 63 after the first vaccine or placebo injection. The chain couples TRBV11-3 to TRBJ1-1; D not resolved. The specimen was peripheral blood, collected in a trial of Ad26.COV2.S vaccine versus placebo. The source is a person aged 18-60 years who received the Ad26.COV2.S COVID-19 vaccine or a placebo. The CDR3 region is CASSLGAGRDTEAFF. The CDR3 DNA reads as TGTGCCAGCAGCTTAGGAGCGGGGAGAGACACTGAAGCTTTCTTT.